These 20 T cell receptor beta chains came from one sample sequenced in a study of shared clonotypes between healthy human individuals. Assay: immunoSEQ multiplex PCR; the TCRdb copy retains only in-frame clones and omits some. The table includes roughly 1 million clones, about 75% detected once. Sample: memory CD4+ T cells sorted from blood. Subset: CD45RA-negative fraction. Source of these receptors: a man between 18 and 35 years old in good health.

The CDR3 DNA reads as TGTGCCACCAGCCGAGGGGCGGAATCCTACAATGAGCAGTTCTTC. Translation gives CATSRGAESYNEQFF. The chain employs TRBV15 and TRBJ2-1; D might be TRBD1 or TRBD2, each matching 5 bases. The CDR3 is made up of 15 amino acids. CDR1 is LNHNV and CDR2 is YYDKDF in the germline V gene (reference sequence). Between the trimmed V and J ends, which lost 5 bases and 1 base, there was a span of 12 bases.

This chain joins TRBV28 and TRBJ2-5, with TRBD2 as a possible D gene (7 bases). With 8 bases removed from V and 1 base from J, the gap between germline ends came to 14 bases. The germline CDR1 and CDR2 sequences are MDHEN and SYDVKM. The CDR3 contains 14 residues. CDR3 sequence: CASEGGQFQETQYF. The DNA of the CDR3 is TGTGCCAGCGAGGGGGGGCAGTTCCAAGAGACCCAGTACTTC.

This chain connects TRBV6-5 to TRBJ1-1; 8 nucleotides match TRBD1. Losses at the gene ends were 6 bases for V and 3 bases for J; bases not matched to a gene: 9. CDR1 and CDR2 from the germline V gene are MNHEY and SVGAGI. This CDR3 comprises 15 residues. CDR3 loop: CASRMTGVSDTEAFF. CDR3 bases: TGTGCCAGCAGAATGACAGGGGTTTCGGACACTGAAGCTTTCTTT.

The chain uses TRBV5-1 and TRBJ2-1, with a weak D call TRBD2 (8 bases). CDR1 is SGHRS, CDR2 YFSETQ, per germline. The CDR3 runs to 16 residues. The germline V and J ends were trimmed by 1 base and 7 bases, with 18 bases remaining between them. CDR3 nucleotide sequence: TGCGCCAGCAGCTTGTGGGACAGCGGGGGAACGAATGAGCAGTTCTTC. The encoded protein is CASSLWDSGGTNEQFF.

This clone has a single count. The chain has TRBV6-1 and TRBJ2-5; TRBD1 or TRBD2 may be the D gene (5 bases each). Between the trimmed V and J ends, which lost 1 base and 5 bases, there was a span of 14 bases. The CDR3 runs to 15 residues. Germline lookup yields CDR1 MNHNS and CDR2 SASEGT. The CDR3 protein is CASSEGGRGYETQYF. DNA for the CDR3: TGTGCCAGCAGTGAAGGGGGGAGAGGATACGAGACCCAGTACTTC.

As regards this clone: This sample also contains other DNA sequences that code for the same CDR3. The rearrangement links TRBV5-1 to TRBJ2-5; D gene ambiguous. CDR1 and CDR2 (germline): SGHRS, YFSETQ. Trimming removed 4 bases at V and 2 bases at J, with 6 bases between. The CDR3 extends over 12 amino acids. CDR3 sequence reads: CASSRPQETQYF. DNA of the CDR3: TGCGCCAGCAGCCGCCCTCAAGAGACCCAGTACTTC. Using reference TRBV5-1 and TRBJ2-5 for the parts outside the CDR3, the full variable domain is KAGVTQTPRYLIKTRGQQVTLSCSPISGHRSVSWYQQTPGQGLQFLFEYFSETQRNKGNFPGRFSGRQFSNSRSEMNVSTLELGDSALYLCASSRPQETQYFGPGTRLLVL.

CDR3 DNA sequence: TGTGCCAGCAGCCCTACCCTAACACAGGGGAGTTCACCCCTCCACTTT. This translates into CASSPTLTQGSSPLHF. J is TRBJ1-6 and V is TRBV7-9, with 7 bases fitting TRBD1. The length of the CDR3 is 16 residues. CDR1 SEHNR and CDR2 FQNEAQ come from the germline V gene (reference sequence). Trimming took 5 bases from V and 9 from J; bases not matched to a gene: 13. The complete variable domain, with remaining parts taken from reference TRBV7-9 and TRBJ1-6, reads DTGVSQNPRHKITKRGQNVTFRCDPISEHNRLYWYRQTLGQGPEFLTYFQNEAQLEKSRLLSDRFSAERPKGSFSTLEIQRTEQGDSAMYLCASSPTLTQGSSPLHFGNGTRLTVT.

This clone is a singleton in its sample. This chain uses TRBV21-1 with TRBJ2-1; TRBD1 is the table's D call, not checked against the DNA. TRBV21-1 is marked as a pseudogene. The CDR3 totals 19 residues. This chain's CDR3 is CASSHPGQGALSSYNEQFF. The CDR3 region has the DNA TGTGCCAGCAGCCACCCGGGACAGGGGGCTCTGAGCTCCTACAATGAGCAGTTCTTC.

In the case of this clone: A junction boundary mismatches the germline segment, possibly from a read error. The rearrangement uses TRBV6-6 and TRBJ2-1; the match to TRBD1 covers 9 bases. CDR1 MNHNY and CDR2 SVGAGI come from the germline V gene (reference sequence). The CDR3 consists of 12 residues. CDR3 sequence reads: CASAEQGAIKIF. In nucleotides, the CDR3 is TGTGCCAGCGCCGAACAGGGGGCGATCAAGATCTTC.

This chain links TRBV5-1 with TRBJ1-6; D is uncertain. The CDR3 is 17 amino acids. Trimming cost V 0 bases and J 7 bases, with 17 bases left between them. Germline lookup yields CDR1 SGHRS and CDR2 YFSETQ. Written as DNA, the CDR3 is TGCGCCAGCAGCTTGGCCTTAGAAACCGCGGGGAATTCACCCCTCCACTTT. Translated: CASSLALETAGNSPLHF.

The rearrangement uses TRBV2 and TRBJ2-3, with D unresolved. The CDR3 is 15 residues long. V dropped 6 bases and J dropped 0 bases, with 13 bases sitting between them. In germline, CDR1 is SNHLY, CDR2 FYNNEI. The CDR3 region is CASRASRTSTDTQYF. The CDR3 nucleotides are TGTGCCAGCAGGGCGTCTAGAACCAGCACAGATACGCAGTATTTT.

CDR3 protein: CASSQAIAGNTIYF. CDR3 in DNA: TGCGCCAGCAGCCAAGCCATCGCTGGAAACACCATATATTTT. V usage is TRBV4-3 and J usage is TRBJ1-3; D is ambiguous. V shed 1 base and J shed 2 bases, with 6 bases lying between them. There are 14 residues in the CDR3. Germline V gene lookup returns CDR1 LGHNA and CDR2 YSLEER.

This clone was detected once. This chain joins TRBV5-1 and TRBJ2-7; D unclear. CDR3 length: 15 residues. Per germline, CDR1 SGHRS and CDR2 YFSETQ. V gave up 0 bases and J gave up 2 bases, with 12 bases separating them. This chain's CDR3 is CASSLAAIPTYEQYF. As DNA, the CDR3 is TGCGCCAGCAGCTTGGCCGCTATTCCCACCTACGAGCAGTACTTC.

The DNA for the CDR3 is TGTGCCAGCAGCGTAGGAGGGACTTCTTCCAATGAGCAGTTCTTC. Translating it yields CASSVGGTSSNEQFF. The rearrangement links TRBV9 to TRBJ2-1, with a possible D match to TRBD2 (6 bases). Germline-derived CDR1 and CDR2 are SGDLS and YYNGEE. Trimming shortened V by 0 bases and J by 6 bases, and 13 bases separated the two germline ends. This CDR3 spans 15 amino acids.

Notes on this clone: This is likely an artifact of a read error, given a far larger clone one base away. The sample holds other DNA sequences that translate to the same CDR3. This sequence joins TRBV6-5 and TRBJ1-5; D is uncertain. CDR1 is MNHEY and CDR2 is SVGAGI in the germline V gene. The V end was cut by 4 bases, the J end by 0 bases, with 4 bases between. The CDR3 loop spans 13 amino acids. This chain's CDR3 is CASSLGSNQPQHF. CDR3 DNA: TGTGCCAGCAGTTTGGGTAGCAATCAGCCCCAGCATTTT.

This chain links TRBV9 with TRBJ2-5; D assignment may be TRBD1 or TRBD2 (6 bases each). The CDR3 is made up of 15 amino acids. The germline V and J ends were trimmed by 0 bases and 5 bases, with 14 bases remaining between them. CDR1 and CDR2 (germline): SGDLS, YYNGEE. The CDR3: CASSVGGAVPETQYF. CDR3 nucleotide sequence: TGTGCCAGCAGCGTAGGGGGGGCAGTCCCCGAGACCCAGTACTTC.

The rearrangement links TRBV4-3 to TRBJ2-7, with TRBD2 as a possible D gene (6 bases). Between the trimmed V and J ends, which lost 2 bases and 4 bases, there was a span of 9 bases. Germline V gene sequence: CDR1 LGHNA, CDR2 YSLEER. CDR3 size: 13 residues. CDR3 residues: CASSQFSGYEQYF. DNA of the CDR3: TGCGCCAGCAGCCAATTTAGCGGTTACGAGCAGTACTTC.

A remark on this clone: Other DNA sequences in the sample encode the same CDR3. The chain carries TRBV6-5 and TRBJ1-4, with 8 bases matching TRBD1. V lost 0 bases, J lost 7 bases, and 4 bases stayed unmatched. The CDR3 covers 15 residues. The V gene's germline CDR1 is MNHEY and CDR2 SVGAGI. CDR3 DNA: TGTGCCAGCAGTTACTCCCAGGGGGCCGGTGAAAAACTGTTTTTT. Translated, it gives CASSYSQGAGEKLFF.

The chain couples TRBV6-1 to TRBJ1-2, with D perhaps matching TRBD1 (5 bases). CDR3 size: 15 residues. Germline assignment: CDR1 MNHNS and CDR2 SASEGT. V was trimmed by 2 bases and J by 4 bases, leaving 14 bases between them. CDR3 protein: CASSELRGGGYGYTF. CDR3 in DNA: TGTGCCAGCAGTGAATTGCGGGGCGGGGGCTATGGCTACACCTTC.

A word on this clone: The sample has other DNA sequences that encode this CDR3 too. The chain is built from TRBV5-4 and TRBJ2-7; 9 bases are shared with TRBD1. Germline assignment: CDR1 SGHNT and CDR2 YYREEE (reference sequence). This CDR3 has 15 amino acids. The V segment lost 0 bases and the J segment 3 bases; nucleotides outside the gene matches: 4. The CDR3 nucleotides are TGTGCCAGCAGCTTGGCGGGACAGGGAGGCTACGAGCAGTACTTC. Translated, it gives CASSLAGQGGYEQYF.